This T cell receptor (beta chain) was profiled in a study of cytomegalovirus exposure and HLA in healthy donors. The study, taken as a whole, reports: Reports indicated that the classifier achieved high specificity and sensitivity in diagnosing cytomegalovirus status.

This clone was recorded only once. Its antigen is undetermined. The same CDR3 also results from other DNA sequences found in this sample. Healthy bone marrow donors supplied every sample. Trimming took off 3 bases at V and 1 base at J, with 19 bases between the two ends. Germline loops: CDR1 LNHDA, CDR2 SQIVND (reference sequence). The CDR3 has 18 residues. Primers included in the PCR were 60 Vbeta and 13 Jbeta primers. Sequencing used immunoSEQ multiplex PCR; TCRdb keeps in-frame clones, though not all of them. This sample has about 98,000 clones, with 83% found just once. This TCR derives from a man aged 35 to 55 in good health and CMV-seronegative. The sample taken for sequencing was PBMCs. The chain uses TRBV19 and TRBJ1-5, with D maybe TRBD1 (5 bases). Here the CDR3 reads CASSIQPRDYLSNQPQHF. In nucleotides, the CDR3 is TGTGCCAGTAGTATTCAGCCCCGGGACTACCTCAGCAATCAGCCCCAGCATTTT.